This T cell receptor beta chain was captured in a study of blood T cells in healthy people across ages. Next came a second PCR, run for roughly 6 to 11 cycles, which used a sample-barcoded 5' primer along with a J-beta primer mix. TCRdb reanalysed the 5' RACE reads using MiXCR and keeps one entry per CDR3 protein. The sample has roughly 900,000 distinct CDR3 sequences; approximately 49% are singletons. This receptor was taken from a man aged 25 to 45 in good health. Specimen: blood.

The DNA of the CDR3 is TGTGCCAGCAGGGGACTAGCGGGGACGGTTACGCAGTATTTT. Encoded protein: CASRGLAGTVTQYF. This chain joins TRBV27 and TRBJ2-3; 13 nucleotides align to TRBD2. Germline V gene data show CDR1 as MNHEY and CDR2 as SMNVEV (reference sequence). V shed 6 bases and J 8 bases; nucleotides not matched to a gene: 5. This CDR3 spans 14 amino acids.